These 24 T cell receptor beta chains originate from one sample sequenced in a study of CD4 T cells in relation to SARS-CoV-2 and coronaviruses (dated by TCRdb to the early 2020s). Receptor libraries were prepared by the immunoSEQ multiplex PCR assay. Drawn from immuneACCESS, this table holds only the in-frame rearrangements with V and J called that TCRdb kept. Clones are partly lost; checked studies trace under half to an unresolved V gene and leave the rest unexplained. Present in this sample are about 22,000 clones, 72% of which were seen just once. About 16% of the sample lies in the top ten. Antigens for these TCRs are unknown. CD4+ T cells from unexposed donors were collected before the COVID-19 pandemic (2011-2018). Following 10 days of culture, the EasySep CD4+ T cell isolation kit was used to isolate CD4+ T cells. The sequencing input was CD4+ T cells from PBMCs, cultured in vitro. These receptors came from a human donor in good health.

This clone was detected a few times. This chain uses TRBV9 with TRBJ2-2; D unclear. V lost 1 base, J lost 5 bases, and 3 bases lay in between. Germline-derived CDR1 and CDR2 are SGDLS and YYNGEE. The CDR3 has 12 residues. The DNA of the CDR3 is TGTGCCAGCAGCGTAACGACCGGGGAGCTGTTTTTT. Its translation: CASSVTTGELFF.

This clone has just a few counts. The chain employs TRBV19 and TRBJ1-6, with TRBD1 as a possible D gene (5 bases). The CDR3 covers 18 residues. With 5 bases removed from V and 0 bases from J, the gap between germline ends came to 17 bases. In germline, CDR1 is LNHDA, CDR2 SQIVND (reference sequence). For the CDR3, the DNA is TGTGCCAGTAGTCTCTATCCAGGGCCGAGCTCCTATAATTCACCCCTCCACTTT. It specifies CASSLYPGPSSYNSPLHF.

The rearrangement joins TRBV4-3 to TRBJ2-5; D not resolved. The CDR3 is 15 amino acids. Trimming removed 0 bases from V and 4 bases from J, with 12 bases in between. CDR1 LGHNA and CDR2 YSLEER come from the germline V gene. CDR3 sequence (DNA): TGCGCCAGCAGCCAAGAGAGTCAGGCCTCAGAGACCCAGTACTTC. Its protein is CASSQESQASETQYF.

The chain joins TRBV30 to TRBJ1-2; TRBD1 is a possible D gene (6 bases). Trimming took off 5 bases at V and 2 bases at J, with 6 bases between the two ends. Germline values: CDR1 GTSNPN, CDR2 SVGIG (reference sequence). The CDR3 has 11 amino acids. The CDR3 reads CAWGQNYGYTF. DNA for the CDR3: TGTGCCTGGGGACAGAACTATGGCTACACCTTC.

The chain uses TRBV25-1 and TRBJ2-7, with D uncertain. The CDR3 is 13 residues long. Trimming cost V 5 bases and J 1 base, with 9 bases left between them. CDR1 is MGHDK and CDR2 is SYGVNS in the germline V gene. The CDR3 protein is CASSISQSYEQYF. The CDR3 DNA follows: TGTGCCAGCAGTATCTCCCAATCCTACGAGCAGTACTTC.

The V and J genes are TRBV7-2 and TRBJ1-1; D is possibly TRBD1 (6 bases). The CDR3 has 12 amino acids. V lost 5 bases, J lost 11 bases, and 15 bases lay in between. Germline CDR1 and CDR2: SGHTA and FQGNSA. CDR3 sequence (DNA): TGTGCCAGCAGCACTATCGGGGGGCTGGCTTTCTTT. Translation: CASSTIGGLAFF. Supplemented by reference TRBV7-2 and TRBJ1-1, the full variable domain reads GAGVSQSPSNKVTEKGKDVELRCDPISGHTALYWYRQSLGQGLEFLIYFQGNSAPDKSGLPSDRFSAERTGGSVSTLTIQRTQQEDSAVYLCASSTIGGLAFFGQGTRLTVV.

This clone appeared a single time. The chain is built from TRBV18 and TRBJ1-2; perhaps TRBD1 as D (5 bases). The V and J ends lost 0 bases and 7 bases respectively, with 9 bases between them. The CDR3 runs to 13 residues. The germline gives CDR1 KGHSH, CDR2 LQKENI. The CDR3 sequence is CASSPPDRIGYTF. The CDR3 DNA reads TGTGCCAGCTCACCACCAGACAGAATTGGCTACACCTTC.

This sequence joins TRBV6-5 and TRBJ2-5, with D unclear. The germline V and J ends were trimmed by 6 bases and 4 bases, with 9 bases remaining between them. Germline values: CDR1 MNHEY, CDR2 SVGAGI. The CDR3 covers 12 residues. The chain's CDR3 is CASSSFGETQYF. Written as DNA, the CDR3 is TGTGCCAGCAGCTCATTCGGAGAGACCCAGTACTTC.

V is TRBV29-1 and J is TRBJ2-7; D is ambiguous. Germline lookup yields CDR1 SQVTM and CDR2 ANQGSEA. The CDR3 covers 12 residues. Trimming pared 6 bases from V and 2 bases from J, leaving 11 bases between. CDR3 bases: TGCAGCGTCCGTGGGGAAACCTACGAGCAGTACTTC. Translation gives CSVRGETYEQYF.

The chain links TRBV19 to TRBJ1-6; TRBD1 is a possible D gene (6 bases). CDR3 size: 16 residues. CDR1 and CDR2 from the germline V gene are LNHDA and SQIVND (reference sequence). V was trimmed by 11 bases and J by 0 bases, leaving 17 bases between them. CDR3 sequence reads: CASRRDTGSYNSPLHF. In DNA, the CDR3 is TGTGCCTCCCGAAGGGACACCGGCTCCTATAATTCACCCCTCCACTTT.

The V call is TRBV6-5, the J call TRBJ2-3, with D possibly matching TRBD1 (5 bases). CDR1 and CDR2 from the germline V gene are MNHEY and SVGAGI. The CDR3 totals 14 residues. V lost 7 bases, J lost 0 bases, and 11 bases lay in between. CDR3 nucleotide sequence: TGTGCCAGCAAATTGACAGAGAGCACAGATACGCAGTATTTT. Protein: CASKLTESTDTQYF.

The V and J genes are TRBV6-5 and TRBJ2-7; D tentatively reads TRBD1 or TRBD2 (5 bases each). The V gene's germline CDR1 is MNHEY and CDR2 SVGAGI. CDR3 length equals 14 residues. The V end lost 11 bases, the J end lost 2 bases, and 19 bases lay between the germline ends. The DNA of the CDR3 is TGTGCCGGAGGTTTACAGGTGGGCCCCTACGAGCAGTACTTC. Translated, it gives CAGGLQVGPYEQYF.

This clone has just one count. The CDR3 coding sequence is TGTGCCAGCAGTTACTCCGGGACTAGCGGGAAAGAGACCCAGTACTTC. Amino acids: CASSYSGTSGKETQYF. This chain links TRBV6-5 with TRBJ2-5; 13 bases map to TRBD2. This CDR3 is built from 16 residues. V shed 0 bases, J shed 3 bases, and the junction held 1 base outside the gene matches. The germline CDR1 and CDR2 sequences are MNHEY and SVGAGI.

The chain's CDR3 is CASSPGPRGDTQYF. The DNA for the CDR3 is TGCGCCAGCAGCCCGGGCCCTAGGGGGGATACGCAGTATTTT. This chain joins TRBV4-3 and TRBJ2-3; maybe TRBD1 (6 bases). V was trimmed by 4 bases and J by 6 bases, leaving 14 bases between them. CDR1 is LGHNA, CDR2 YSLEER, per germline. The CDR3 totals 14 residues.

This chain joins TRBV5-1 and TRBJ2-3; D is perhaps TRBD1 (6 bases). Germline values: CDR1 SGHRS, CDR2 YFSETQ. V gave up 4 bases and J gave up 3 bases, with 24 bases separating them. The length of the CDR3 is 18 residues. CDR3 coding DNA: TGCGCCAGCAGCGGGGCACAGGGTAGCGCCCTCGGGACAGATACGCAGTATTTT. Its protein is CASSGAQGSALGTDTQYF.

The V call is TRBV4-3, the J call TRBJ2-1; 12 positions match TRBD2. The V gene's germline CDR1 is LGHNA and CDR2 YSLEER. The CDR3 is 15 amino acids. Germline trimming cut 4 bases from V and 10 bases from J; bases unmatched to any gene: 8. The CDR3 reads CASSRLGLAGREQFF. The CDR3 DNA reads TGCGCCAGCAGCCGATTAGGACTAGCGGGACGGGAGCAGTTCTTC.

The chain has TRBV7-8 and TRBJ2-3, with D possibly TRBD1 on 6 matching bases. This CDR3 has 15 amino acids. The ends were cut back, 4 bases at V and 3 bases at J, with 14 bases in the middle. Looked up from germline, CDR1 is SGHVS and CDR2 is FQNEAQ. The CDR3, as DNA: TGTGCCAGCAGCTCATACGCAGGGGTTACAGATACGCAGTATTTT. Amino acid sequence: CASSSYAGVTDTQYF.

Comment on this clone: Other DNA sequences within the sample encode an identical CDR3. This rearrangement joins TRBV5-1 to TRBJ1-1, with D perhaps TRBD1 (6 bases). The length of the CDR3 is 14 residues. Per the germline V gene, CDR1 is SGHRS and CDR2 is YFSETQ. Deletions cut 3 bases from V and 0 bases from J, with 9 bases between. The CDR3 sequence: CASSSQGMNTEAFF. DNA for the CDR3: TGCGCCAGCAGCTCACAGGGTATGAACACTGAAGCTTTCTTT. Complete variable domain (other parts from reference TRBV5-1 and TRBJ1-1): KAGVTQTPRYLIKTRGQQVTLSCSPISGHRSVSWYQQTPGQGLQFLFEYFSETQRNKGNFPGRFSGRQFSNSRSEMNVSTLELGDSALYLCASSSQGMNTEAFFGQGTRLTVV.

The chain uses TRBV5-1 and TRBJ2-3; no clear D. The CDR3 is made up of 15 amino acids. V was clipped by 2 bases and J by 1 base, with 11 bases between them. Germline CDR1 and CDR2: SGHRS and YFSETQ. In DNA form, the CDR3 reads TGCGCCAGCAGCTTTAACGTCCAGGGCACAGATACGCAGTATTTT. It yields the protein CASSFNVQGTDTQYF.

This clone was observed a few times. The chain uses TRBV4-3 and TRBJ1-1; D may be TRBD1 (5 bases). The V end was cut by 0 bases, the J end by 9 bases, with 17 bases between. Germline loops: CDR1 LGHNA, CDR2 YSLEER. This CDR3 region has 15 residues. CDR3 in DNA: TGCGCCAGCAGCCAAGAAGTACGGGGCGGGGGGAAAGCTTTCTTT. Its translation: CASSQEVRGGGKAFF.

This sequence joins TRBV18 and TRBJ2-5; D tentatively fits TRBD1 or TRBD2 (5 bases each). The CDR3 loop spans 14 amino acids. Trimming cost V 3 bases and J 5 bases, with 13 bases left between them. Germline CDR1 reads KGHSH; CDR2 reads LQKENI. CDR3 coding DNA: TGTGCCAGCTCACCTGAGCCGGGGCCCGAGACCCAGTACTTC. This sequence encodes CASSPEPGPETQYF. Supplemented by reference TRBV18 and TRBJ2-5, the full variable domain reads NAGVMQNPRHLVRRRGQEARLRCSPMKGHSHVYWYRQLPEEGLKFMVYLQKENIIDESGMPKERFSAEFPKEGPSILRIQQVVRGDSAAYFCASSPEPGPETQYFGPGTRLLVL.

The gene calls are TRBV6-5 and TRBJ1-5; the match to TRBD1 covers 11 bases. The germline CDR1 and CDR2 sequences are MNHEY and SVGAGI. The CDR3 contains 14 residues. V dropped 4 bases and J dropped 7; count of bases not matched to a gene: 3. CDR3 nucleotides: TGTGCCAGCAGTTCGGGACAGGGGGAACAGCCCCAGCATTTT. Protein product: CASSSGQGEQPQHF.

V gene TRBV2 combines with J gene TRBJ2-1; weak D call: TRBD2 (5 bases). CDR1 SNHLY and CDR2 FYNNEI come from the germline V gene. The CDR3 length is 14 residues. The ends were cut back, 3 bases at V and 2 bases at J, with 8 bases in the middle. CDR3 sequence (DNA): TGTGCCAGCAGTGATATGACTACCTACAATGAGCAGTTCTTC. It specifies CASSDMTTYNEQFF.

The rearrangement uses TRBV7-2 and TRBJ1-3, with D unresolved. CDR3 length equals 12 residues. The V end lost 5 bases, the J end lost 9 bases, and 11 bases lay between the germline ends. In germline, CDR1 is SGHTA, CDR2 FQGNSA. In DNA form, the CDR3 reads TGTGCCAGCAGCCCCGGCAAGATCACCATATATTTT. It encodes CASSPGKITIYF.